These 5 T cell receptor beta chains were all obtained from the same sample, sequenced in a study of blood T cell repertoires in COVID-19. The protocol was immunoSEQ multiplex PCR, while the TCRdb copy is restricted to in-frame clones and leaves out a portion. The table records tens of thousands of clones, roughly 87% of them present only once. The sample comprised peripheral blood. The receptors derive from a human donor with active COVID-19. The donor label of this sample is uncertain.

This chain joins TRBV2 and TRBJ2-3; TRBD1 agrees at 7 bases. The trim removed 4 bases at V and 4 bases at J, leaving 5 bases unmatched. CDR3 length equals 14 residues. From germline, CDR1 is SNHLY and CDR2 FYNNEI. CDR3 sequence: CASSGDSIPDTQYF. For the CDR3, the DNA is TGTGCCAGCAGTGGGGACAGCATCCCAGATACGCAGTATTTT. Together with reference TRBV2 and TRBJ2-3, the CDR3 gives the full variable domain: EPEVTQTPSHQVTQMGQEVILRCVPISNHLYFYWYRQILGQKVEFLVSFYNNEISEKSEIFDDQFSVERPDGSNFTLKIRSTKLEDSAMYFCASSGDSIPDTQYFGPGTRLTVL.

This chain links TRBV6-6 with TRBJ1-1; D remains unclear. Between the trimmed V and J ends, which lost 5 bases and 0 bases, there was a span of 4 bases. The CDR3 is 12 residues long. CDR1 and CDR2 (germline): MNHNY, SVGAGI (reference sequence). The CDR3 loop is CASSTVNTEAFF. CDR3 sequence (DNA): TGTGCCAGCAGTACGGTGAACACTGAAGCTTTCTTT.

This clone has a single count. The chain recombines TRBV4-2 with TRBJ2-1; TRBD2 matches at 13 bases. The CDR3 spans 17 residues. J gave up 0 bases and V 2 bases, and 1 base lay outside the gene matches. Germline CDR1 is LGHNA and CDR2 is YNFKEQ. The CDR3: CASSQRTSGSSYNEQFF. The CDR3 coding sequence is TGTGCCAGCAGCCAACGGACTAGCGGGAGCTCCTACAATGAGCAGTTCTTC.

This clone was seen a single time. The DNA for the CDR3 is TGTGCCAGCAGGAGGGGGAGCACTAATGAAAAACTGTTTTTT. This translates into CASRRGSTNEKLFF. The rearrangement uses TRBV6-5 and TRBJ1-4, with D possibly TRBD1 on 6 matching bases. The germline V gene has CDR1 MNHEY and CDR2 SVGAGI. The length of the CDR3 is 14 residues. Trimming took off 6 bases at V and 2 bases at J, with 10 bases between the two ends.

This clone was recorded only once. The chain uses TRBV6-6 and TRBJ1-1; D is perhaps TRBD1 (6 bases). V shed 7 bases and J shed 6 bases, with 24 bases lying between them. CDR1 is MNHNY, CDR2 SVGAGI, per germline (reference sequence). The CDR3 totals 16 residues. The CDR3 nucleotides read TGTGCCAGCATAGGCTCTGTACAGGGCGTTCGTGCTGAAGCTTTCTTT. It codes for CASIGSVQGVRAEAFF.